The 13 T cell receptor beta chains given below trace back to one sample, sequenced in a study of T cells after somatic rescue of genetic block. TCRdb keeps only in-frame clones here, not all; method: immunoSEQ multiplex PCR. Here the sample spans 65,000 to 70,000 clones, less than 95% being singletons. Source material: peripheral blood mononuclear cells (PBMCs). The receptor source for this set is a man in his forties or fifties.

The V call is TRBV7-2, the J call TRBJ1-1, with 9 positions matching TRBD1. The germline V gene has CDR1 SGHTA and CDR2 FQGNSA. There are 13 residues in the CDR3. The ends lost 6 bases at V and 7 bases at J; junction bases unmatched: 6. In DNA form, the CDR3 reads TGTGCCAGCAGTCCCGGGACAGGGCATGAAGCTTTCTTT. Amino acid sequence: CASSPGTGHEAFF.

This chain uses TRBV18 with TRBJ2-5; D gene unclear. The V end lost 2 bases, the J end lost 4 bases, and 11 bases lay between the germline ends. This CDR3 is 14 amino acids long. Looked up from germline, CDR1 is KGHSH and CDR2 is LQKENI. As DNA, the CDR3 is TGTGCCAGCTCACCATTTCGGTCAGGAGAGACCCAGTACTTC. As protein: CASSPFRSGETQYF. Full variable domain (outside the CDR3, taken from reference TRBV18 and TRBJ2-5): NAGVMQNPRHLVRRRGQEARLRCSPMKGHSHVYWYRQLPEEGLKFMVYLQKENIIDESGMPKERFSAEFPKEGPSILRIQQVVRGDSAAYFCASSPFRSGETQYFGPGTRLLVL.

The chain uses TRBV4-1 and TRBJ2-4, with D possibly matching TRBD2 (6 bases). The CDR3 covers 16 residues. With 4 bases removed from V and 5 bases from J, the gap between germline ends came to 18 bases. CDR1 and CDR2 from the germline V gene are MGHRA and YSYEKL. CDR3 loop: CASSPRGAYGQNIQYF. Written as DNA, the CDR3 is TGCGCCAGCAGCCCCCGCGGGGCGTACGGCCAAAACATTCAGTACTTC.

The rearrangement links TRBV2 to TRBJ2-3; D ambiguous. Trimming took 3 bases from V and 2 from J, leaving 6 bases between them. The CDR3 covers 13 residues. Germline V CDR1 and CDR2: SNHLY, FYNNEI. Written as DNA, the CDR3 is TGTGCCAGCAGTGACGGAGTCACAGATACGCAGTATTTT. This codes for CASSDGVTDTQYF.

This clone was observed a few times. The genes are TRBV14 and TRBJ1-1, with D perhaps TRBD1 (5 bases). The CDR3 is 14 amino acids. The germline V gene encodes CDR1 SGHDN and CDR2 FVKESK. Trimming left V 0 bases short and J 0 bases short, with 5 bases between. In DNA, the CDR3 is TGTGCCAGCAGCCAAGAACAGGTGAACACTGAAGCTTTCTTT. Protein: CASSQEQVNTEAFF.

The V call is TRBV28, the J call TRBJ1-1; D is ambiguous. Germline V lookup: CDR1 MDHEN, CDR2 SYDVKM. The ends were cut back, 6 bases at V and 0 bases at J, with 17 bases in the middle. The CDR3 length is 16 residues. The CDR3 DNA reads as TGTGCCAGCAGCAGCACCCACAGCGTAATGAACACTGAAGCTTTCTTT. Protein sequence: CASSSTHSVMNTEAFF. Based on the CDR3 plus reference TRBV28 and TRBJ1-1, the full variable domain is DVKVTQSSRYLVKRTGEKVFLECVQDMDHENMFWYRQDPGLGLRLIYFSYDVKMKEKGDIPEGYSVSREKKERFSLILESASTNQTSMYLCASSSTHSVMNTEAFFGQGTRLTVV.

This clone was counted only a few times. This chain connects TRBV2 to TRBJ2-2; 11 bases align to TRBD2. J lost 8 bases, V lost 5 bases, and 7 bases had no gene match. From germline, CDR1 is SNHLY and CDR2 FYNNEI. The CDR3 spans 15 residues. CDR3 loop: CASSSSGRASGELFF. The CDR3 region has the DNA TGTGCCAGCAGTAGTAGCGGGAGGGCCTCGGGGGAGCTGTTTTTT.

The chain links TRBV6-5 to TRBJ2-2; D is perhaps TRBD2 (5 bases). The germline V gene encodes CDR1 MNHEY and CDR2 SVGAGI. The V end was cut by 5 bases, the J end by 6 bases, with 16 bases between. There are 15 residues in the CDR3. CDR3 sequence reads: CASSRNRGGAGELFF. Written as DNA, the CDR3 is TGTGCCAGCAGTCGTAACCGGGGTGGGGCCGGGGAGCTGTTTTTT.

The chain combines TRBV2 with TRBJ1-1; perhaps TRBD1 as D (6 bases). Looked up from germline, CDR1 is SNHLY and CDR2 is FYNNEI. The V and J ends lost 1 base and 3 bases respectively, with 12 bases between them. CDR3 length: 15 amino acids. The CDR3 protein is CASSEERAGDTEAFF. The CDR3 DNA reads as TGTGCCAGCAGTGAAGAAAGGGCAGGGGACACTGAAGCTTTCTTT.

The chain carries TRBV28 and TRBJ2-3; 8 bases agree with TRBD1. The CDR3 runs to 15 residues. V lost 5 bases, J lost 1 base, and 5 bases stayed unmatched. Germline assignment: CDR1 MDHEN and CDR2 SYDVKM. For the CDR3, the DNA is TGTGCCAGCAGTGTCCCGGGACAGGGCACAGATACGCAGTATTTT. Protein product: CASSVPGQGTDTQYF.

The chain carries TRBV19 and TRBJ1-4; unclear D gene. This CDR3 is built from 16 residues. The ends were cut back, 1 base at V and 5 bases at J, with 14 bases in the middle. Germline CDR1 LNHDA, CDR2 SQIVND (reference sequence). The CDR3 loop reads CASSIARASYNEKLFF. The CDR3 nucleotides read TGTGCCAGTAGTATAGCAAGGGCGTCGTACAATGAAAAACTGTTTTTT. Full variable domain (rest looked up from reference TRBV19 and TRBJ1-4): DGGITQSPKYLFRKEGQNVTLSCEQNLNHDAMYWYRQDPGQGLRLIYYSQIVNDFQKGDIAEGYSVSREKKESFPLTVTSAQKNPTAFYLCASSIARASYNEKLFFGSGTQLSVL.

This rearrangement joins TRBV7-9 to TRBJ1-2; 9 bases align to TRBD1. CDR1 and CDR2 (germline): SEHNR, FQNEAQ (reference sequence). V lost 4 bases, J lost 8 bases, and 11 bases stayed unmatched. The CDR3 length is 15 residues. The CDR3 protein is CASSSGTGQWEGYTF. The CDR3, as DNA: TGTGCCAGCAGCTCCGGGACAGGGCAATGGGAAGGCTACACCTTC.

V usage is TRBV28 and J usage is TRBJ2-7; the D gene is possibly TRBD2 (8 bases). Deletions cut 6 bases from V and 3 bases from J, with 15 bases between. This CDR3 contains 14 residues. CDR1 is MDHEN and CDR2 is SYDVKM in the germline V gene. CDR3 region: CASRPTGTSYEQYF. CDR3 sequence (DNA): TGTGCCAGCAGGCCGACAGGGACTAGCTACGAGCAGTACTTC.